The clone carrying this TCR beta chain was seen more than once but under ten times. Its antigen is unidentified. With 0 bases clipped from V and 5 bases from J, the junction kept 7 bases outside the gene matches. CDR1 is DFQATT and CDR2 is SNEGSKA in the germline V gene (reference sequence). The CDR3 spans 16 residues. Findings of the study overall: Tumor memory CD4+ T cell TCR gene usage was found to cluster with blood and lymph node memory CD4+ cells and with lymph node naive CD4+ cells.

Constant-region reverse primers amplified full-length variable regions, followed by semi-nested Nested Universal Primer A PCR. From the 5' RACE reads, TCRdb called clonotypes with MiXCR, one entry per CDR3 protein. The sample holds tens of thousands of distinct CDR3 sequences, 26% seen once. The sorted Tregs were CD4+CD25+CD127-/low cells. Source material: tumor-infiltrating Tregs sorted from the breast tumor. The TCR originated in a female donor with breast cancer. The chain combines TRBV20-1 with TRBJ2-3; 11 nucleotides align to TRBD2. The CDR3 sequence: CSARDYTSGGGDTQYF. Written as DNA, the CDR3 is TGCAGTGCTAGAGATTACACTAGCGGGGGCGGAGATACGCAGTATTTT.